This TCR beta chain was recovered during a study of regulatory T cells in long-lasting Graves disease. There are a few counts of this clonotype. For TCR beta, libraries came from iRepertoire HTBI primers and Arm-PCR of CDR3 regions. From the multiplex PCR reads, TCRdb called clonotypes with MiXCR, one entry per CDR3 protein. Among 420,000 or so distinct CDR3 sequences listed, around 20% were seen once. Germline-derived CDR1 and CDR2 are DFQATT and SNEGSKA (reference sequence). After removal of 2 bases from V and 3 bases from J, the junction contained 14 bases not matched to a gene. This CDR3 has 18 residues. Time point described: persistent/refractory GD, antithyroid drugs over 5 years with positive TRAb. RNA extracted from PBMCs served as the sequencing template.

The chain recombines TRBV20-1 with TRBJ2-3; TRBD2 aligns across 10 bases. This receptor was obtained from a female donor with Graves disease. This specimen was peripheral blood mononuclear cells (PBMCs), taken when the disease was refractory, from a patient treated with antithyroid drugs. The CDR3 reads CSARIRRGPSGRTDTQYF. The CDR3 region has the DNA TGCAGTGCTAGAATTCGGCGAGGACCTAGCGGGAGAACAGATACGCAGTATTTT.